This TCR beta chain was obtained from a study of post-analysis software for immune sequencing data. Study-level information: Relapsing-remitting, secondary progressive and progressive-relapsing multiple sclerosis courses were included. Study-level findings and limits: With TRBV5-6, TRBV5-1 and TRBV20-1 included, about five TRBV segments were more frequent in patients than in controls.

Unique molecular identifiers were carried by the TCR beta cDNA libraries. TCRdb reprocessed the PCR reads with MiXCR, giving one entry per CDR3 protein. Among about 770,000 distinct CDR3 sequences listed, roughly 50% were seen once. Regarding this clonotype: Its antigen is as yet unknown.

The length of the CDR3 is 17 residues. The germline gives CDR1 MNHNS, CDR2 SASEGT. Losses at the gene ends were 6 bases for V and 6 bases for J; bases not matched to a gene: 14. The V and J genes are TRBV6-1 and TRBJ2-1; TRBD2 aligns across 10 bases. Sequenced sample: blood. The sequence was obtained from a girl aged 5 to 17 with multiple sclerosis. The CDR3 is CASSRPDSGGRINEQFF. Here the CDR3 DNA reads TGTGCCAGCAGCCGCCCCGATAGCGGGGGGCGAATCAATGAGCAGTTCTTC.